The 15 T cell receptor beta chains presented below share a single source sample, sequenced in a study of shared clonotypes between healthy human individuals. Assay used: immunoSEQ multiplex PCR; TCRdb lists only in-frame clones, some missing. The table includes 1,500,000 or so clones, around 98.5% detected once. Sequenced sample: naive CD4+ T cells sorted from blood. Subset denoted: CD45RA+ positively selected. The receptor set was obtained from a man under 40 in good health.

The V call is TRBV4-1, the J call TRBJ2-7; tentative D call: TRBD1 (6 bases). Trimming cost V 4 bases and J 6 bases, with 19 bases left between them. The CDR3 length is 15 residues. CDR1 and CDR2 (germline): MGHRA, YSYEKL. Here the CDR3 DNA reads TGCGCCAGCAGCCGAGTAGGCCCAGGGGCAGGCGAGCAGTACTTC. It codes for CASSRVGPGAGEQYF.

The chain uses TRBV5-1 and TRBJ1-1; TRBD1 might be the D (6 bases). Germline assignment: CDR1 SGHRS and CDR2 YFSETQ. Trimming shortened V by 5 bases and J by 0 bases, and 11 bases separated the two germline ends. This CDR3 is built from 14 residues. The CDR3 coding sequence is TGCGCCAGCAGACTAGGGGGGATGAACACTGAAGCTTTCTTT. Translation: CASRLGGMNTEAFF. Looking up the rest from reference TRBV5-1 and TRBJ1-1 gives the full variable domain: KAGVTQTPRYLIKTRGQQVTLSCSPISGHRSVSWYQQTPGQGLQFLFEYFSETQRNKGNFPGRFSGRQFSNSRSEMNVSTLELGDSALYLCASRLGGMNTEAFFGQGTRLTVV.

V usage is TRBV19 and J usage is TRBJ2-7; 9 bases fit TRBD2. Trimming removed 9 bases from V and 3 bases from J; junction bases left unmatched: 12. Germline lookup yields CDR1 LNHDA and CDR2 SQIVND (reference sequence). The CDR3 runs 15 residues. DNA of the CDR3: TGTGCCAGCTCGGCGTTGGCGGGAGGGTTCTACGAGCAGTACTTC. This sequence encodes CASSALAGGFYEQYF.

This chain uses TRBV11-3 with TRBJ2-3; TRBD2 might be the D (6 bases). The V end lost 5 bases, the J end lost 4 bases, and 19 bases lay between the germline ends. CDR3 length: 16 residues. The germline CDR1 and CDR2 sequences are SGHNT and YENEEA. The CDR3, as DNA: TGTGCCAGCAGCCGACGGAGGGGAGGAGAGGCAGATACGCAGTATTTT. Translating it yields CASSRRRGGEADTQYF. Using reference TRBV11-3 and TRBJ2-3 for the parts outside the CDR3, the full variable domain is EAGVVQSPRYKIIEKKQPVAFWCNPISGHNTLYWYLQNLGQGPELLIRYENEEAVDDSQLPKDRFSAERLKGVDSTLKIQPAELGDSAVYLCASSRRRGGEADTQYFGPGTRLTVL.

This clone was recorded only once. V and J are TRBV25-1 and TRBJ2-1; tentatively, D is TRBD1 (6 bases). CDR1 MGHDK and CDR2 SYGVNS come from the germline V gene. The CDR3 spans 12 residues. Trimming pared 4 bases from V and 10 bases from J, leaving 11 bases between. The DNA of the CDR3 is TGTGCCAGCAGTGTCCGGGACACCGAGCAGTTCTTC. This translates into CASSVRDTEQFF.

The chain is built from TRBV5-5 and TRBJ2-1; the D call may be TRBD1 or TRBD2 (5 bases each). V was pared by 2 bases and J by 5 bases, with 11 bases between. Germline assignment: CDR1 SGHKS and CDR2 YYEKEE (reference sequence). The CDR3 has 14 residues. As DNA, the CDR3 is TGTGCCAGCAGCTTCGGACTGGACAACAATGAGCAGTTCTTC. Its protein product is CASSFGLDNNEQFF.

The V call is TRBV5-6, the J call TRBJ2-7; TRBD2 is a possible D gene (5 bases). Germline V lookup: CDR1 SGHDT, CDR2 YYEEEE. V was clipped by 0 bases and J by 9 bases, with 16 bases between them. This CDR3 comprises 14 residues. The DNA of the CDR3 is TGTGCCAGCAGCTTGGAAGAGGGATGGGTGGGGCAGTACTTC. It specifies CASSLEEGWVGQYF.

This clone was detected once. The chain has TRBV6-5 and TRBJ2-1, with 7 bases that match TRBD1. Germline V gives CDR1 MNHEY, CDR2 SVGAGI. The CDR3 is made up of 11 amino acids. V trimming: 5 bases; J trimming: 14 bases; junction bases outside the gene matches: 6. The CDR3 nucleotides are TGTGCCAGCAGTCAAGGGGGCGCGAAGTTCTTC. Translating gives CASSQGGAKFF.

CDR3 bases: TGTGCCAGCAGCCAGGGCGGGACCCAGTACTTC. Translation: CASSQGGTQYF. The chain is built from TRBV27 and TRBJ2-5; D might be TRBD1 (5 bases). Trimming stripped 6 bases from V and 7 bases from J, with 9 bases between. The CDR3 spans 11 residues. Germline V CDR1 and CDR2: MNHEY, SMNVEV (reference sequence).

The chain couples TRBV7-9 to TRBJ2-3; D may be TRBD2 (5 bases). The CDR3 has 15 residues. Trimming cost V 6 bases and J 0 bases, with 13 bases left between them. CDR1 is SEHNR, CDR2 FQNEAQ, per germline (reference sequence). The CDR3 loop is CASRSGTRSTDTQYF. The CDR3 nucleotides read TGTGCCAGCAGGAGCGGCACTAGAAGCACAGATACGCAGTATTTT.

The chain carries TRBV27 and TRBJ2-7; the D gene could be TRBD1 or TRBD2 (5 bases each). The V gene's germline CDR1 is MNHEY and CDR2 SMNVEV (reference sequence). The V and J ends lost 3 bases and 0 bases respectively, with 12 bases between them. The CDR3 length is 15 residues. The CDR3 region is CASSFSWGFSYEQYF. As DNA, the CDR3 is TGTGCCAGCAGTTTTTCTTGGGGGTTCTCCTACGAGCAGTACTTC.

The rearrangement uses TRBV5-4 and TRBJ2-7; a possible D gene is TRBD1 (5 bases). Germline-derived CDR1 and CDR2 are SGHNT and YYREEE (reference sequence). V was clipped by 0 bases and J by 5 bases, with 12 bases between them. The CDR3 has 14 residues. The CDR3 region is CASSLVPGFHEQYF. The DNA for the CDR3 is TGTGCCAGCAGCTTGGTTCCAGGGTTCCACGAGCAGTACTTC.

The V and J genes are TRBV9 and TRBJ2-7; D not certain. Germline assignment: CDR1 SGDLS and CDR2 YYNGEE. V shed 4 bases and J shed 0 bases, with 11 bases lying between them. The CDR3 is 14 amino acids. The DNA of the CDR3 is TGTGCCAGCAGCTTAAGTCCCAGCTCCTACGAGCAGTACTTC. It encodes CASSLSPSSYEQYF.

J is TRBJ2-4 and V is TRBV27; the D is unclear. The V and J ends lost 5 bases and 0 bases respectively, with 11 bases between them. Germline V lookup: CDR1 MNHEY, CDR2 SMNVEV (reference sequence). This CDR3 spans 15 amino acids. The CDR3 DNA follows: TGTGCCAGCAGTCCAAACAGCCTAGCCAAAAACATTCAGTACTTC. It encodes CASSPNSLAKNIQYF.

The chain recombines TRBV12-2 with TRBJ2-5. TRBV12-2 is a recognized pseudogene. There are 16 residues in the CDR3. For the CDR3, the DNA is TGTGCAAGTCGCCCGGACCGGGGCTCCAACCAAGAGACCCAGTACTTC. It is translated as CASRPDRGSNQETQYF.